The T cell receptor beta chain under discussion was sequenced for a study of naive CD8 T cells in extremely preterm neonates. The study's findings and limits: Preterm infants showed shorter CDR3s, fewer N additions and less trimming than older groups.

Assay used: immunoSEQ multiplex PCR; TCRdb lists only in-frame clones, some missing. Of 25,000 or so clones detected, about nine tenths appear once; the ten largest clones hold around 0.89%. With respect to this clone: Its antigen is currently unknown.

Germline V lookup: CDR1 MNHEY, CDR2 SMNVEV (reference sequence). The CDR3 contains 13 residues. V lost 7 bases, J lost 3 bases, and 0 bases stayed unmatched. Extremely preterm deliveries at about 23-28 weeks of gestation provided the preterm samples. The sequencing input was naive CD8+ T cells from cord blood. The chain employs TRBV27 and TRBJ2-1; 10 nucleotides match TRBD2. The source of this sequence is a boy who was born preterm. The CDR3 DNA reads as TGTGCCAGCATAGCGGGGGGCTACAATGAGCAGTTCTTC. It encodes CASIAGGYNEQFF.